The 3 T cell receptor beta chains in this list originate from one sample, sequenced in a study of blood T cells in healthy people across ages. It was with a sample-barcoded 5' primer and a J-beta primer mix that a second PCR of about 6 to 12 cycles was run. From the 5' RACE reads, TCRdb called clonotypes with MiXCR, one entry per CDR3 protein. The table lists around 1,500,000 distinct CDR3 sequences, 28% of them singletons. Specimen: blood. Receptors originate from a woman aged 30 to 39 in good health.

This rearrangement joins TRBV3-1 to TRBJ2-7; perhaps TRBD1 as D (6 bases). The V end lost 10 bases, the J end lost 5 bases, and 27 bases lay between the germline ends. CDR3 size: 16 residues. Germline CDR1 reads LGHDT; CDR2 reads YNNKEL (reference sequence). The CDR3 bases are TGTGCCACCGTGGACAGTTACGGAACTAGTCGAAACGAGCAGTACTTC. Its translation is CATVDSYGTSRNEQYF.

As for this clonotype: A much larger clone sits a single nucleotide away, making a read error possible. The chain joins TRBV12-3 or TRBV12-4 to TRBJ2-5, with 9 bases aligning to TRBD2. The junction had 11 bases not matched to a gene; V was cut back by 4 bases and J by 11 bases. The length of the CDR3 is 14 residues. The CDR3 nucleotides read TGTGCCAGCAGTTCCGGGACTAGCATCGATGAGCAGTACTTC. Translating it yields CASSSGTSIDEQYF.

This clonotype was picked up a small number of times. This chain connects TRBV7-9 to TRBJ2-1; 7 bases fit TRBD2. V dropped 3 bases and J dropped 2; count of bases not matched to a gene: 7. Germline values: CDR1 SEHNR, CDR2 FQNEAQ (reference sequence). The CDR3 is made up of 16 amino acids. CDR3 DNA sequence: TGTGCCAGCAGCTTTTCAGGACTAGGGCCCTACAATGAGCAGTTCTTC. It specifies CASSFSGLGPYNEQFF.